This entry lists 14 T cell receptor beta chains sequenced from one sample in a study of T cell responses to AZD1222 COVID-19 vaccine. Profiled with immunoSEQ multiplex PCR; TCRdb holds only in-frame clones, not every one. Altogether under 95,000 clones are present, 75% to 90% being singletons, with the ten largest covering under 1.5%. The material sequenced was peripheral blood, taken 28 days after the second AZD1222 dose. The source is an adult who received the AZD1222 COVID-19 vaccine.

The chain recombines TRBV10-3 with TRBJ2-3, with 7 bases aligning to TRBD1. V lost 2 bases to trimming and J lost 9 bases; unmatched junction nucleotides: 8. The V gene's germline CDR1 is ENHRY and CDR2 SYGVKD. The CDR3 is 14 residues long. For the CDR3, the DNA is TGTGCCATCAGTGAGCCTCTACTAGGGGGCACGCAGTATTTT. It is translated as CAISEPLLGGTQYF.

The chain carries TRBV5-1 and TRBJ1-3; D is undetermined. CDR1 is SGHRS and CDR2 is YFSETQ in the germline V gene. V was trimmed by 0 bases and J by 0 bases, leaving 10 bases between them. This CDR3 has 16 residues. CDR3 sequence: CASSLGPGSSGNTIYF. For the CDR3, the DNA is TGCGCCAGCAGCTTGGGGCCCGGCTCCTCTGGAAACACCATATATTTT.

Here the CDR3 reads CASSLGGTGGFNEQFF. The CDR3 DNA is TGTGCCAGCAGCTTGGGCGGGACAGGGGGCTTCAATGAGCAGTTCTTC. The J gene is TRBJ2-1, the V gene TRBV5-4; 12 bases are shared with TRBD1. There are 16 residues in the CDR3. J was trimmed by 6 bases and V by 0 bases; bases with no gene match: 4. Germline loops: CDR1 SGHNT, CDR2 YYREEE (reference sequence).

The CDR3 region has the DNA TGTGCCAGCAGCTTAGGGGTTTGGGGTTGGGCAGATACGCAGTATTTT. Encoded protein: CASSLGVWGWADTQYF. This chain uses TRBV7-2 with TRBJ2-3; D is uncertain. The CDR3 runs 16 residues. The germline CDR1 and CDR2 sequences are SGHTA and FQGNSA. Trimming took off 1 base at V and 4 bases at J, with 15 bases between the two ends.

This chain uses TRBV29-1 with TRBJ1-2; TRBD1 aligns across 7 bases. The CDR3 is 13 residues long. The germline V gene encodes CDR1 SQVTM and CDR2 ANQGSEA. The trim removed 1 base at V and 4 bases at J, leaving 3 bases unmatched. DNA of the CDR3: TGCAGCGTTGAAGTCGGGGACAGCTATGGCTACACCTTC. It yields the protein CSVEVGDSYGYTF.

As DNA, the CDR3 is TGTGCCAGTAGTATCTCGGATACTATAGCCAAAAACATTCAGTACTTC. It is translated as CASSISDTIAKNIQYF. V and J are TRBV19 and TRBJ2-4, with D unresolved. This CDR3 is built from 16 residues. From germline, CDR1 is LNHDA and CDR2 SQIVND (reference sequence). V lost 3 bases to trimming and J lost 0 bases, with 12 bases between them.

The rearrangement links TRBV24-1 to TRBJ1-5, with TRBD1 matching over 11 bases. This CDR3 is built from 17 residues. Per the germline V gene, CDR1 is KGHDR and CDR2 is SFDVKD. The J segment lost 7 bases and the V segment lost 3 bases, leaving 10 bases of the junction unmatched. The CDR3 protein is CATSDGGTGGLRQPQHF. The DNA for the CDR3 is TGTGCCACCAGTGATGGAGGGACAGGGGGTCTTCGGCAGCCCCAGCATTTT.

The chain is built from TRBV15 and TRBJ2-3, with D uncertain. Trimming took off 3 bases at V and 2 bases at J, with 3 bases between the two ends. The CDR3 contains 12 residues. Germline V gene sequence: CDR1 LNHNV, CDR2 YYDKDF (reference sequence). The CDR3 region is CATSRSTDTQYF. CDR3 DNA: TGTGCCACCAGCAGGTCCACAGATACGCAGTATTTT. The complete variable domain, with remaining parts taken from reference TRBV15 and TRBJ2-3, reads DAMVIQNPRYQVTQFGKPVTLSCSQTLNHNVMYWYQQKSSQAPKLLFHYYDKDFNNEADTPDNFQSRRPNTSFCFLDIRSPGLGDTAMYLCATSRSTDTQYFGPGTRLTVL.

The count of this clone is one. This sequence joins TRBV6-2 or TRBV6-3 and TRBJ1-1; D remains ambiguous. V shed 7 bases and J shed 0 bases, with 9 bases lying between them. Germline CDR1 reads MNHEY; CDR2 reads SVGEGT. The CDR3 is 13 amino acids. Here the CDR3 reads CASTPVMNTEAFF. The CDR3 DNA follows: TGTGCCAGCACCCCCGTCATGAACACTGAAGCTTTCTTT.

The V call is TRBV19, the J call TRBJ1-6, with D unresolved. This CDR3 has 15 amino acids. The V gene lost 1 base and the J gene lost 4 bases, with 8 bases spanning the gap. The V gene's germline CDR1 is LNHDA and CDR2 SQIVND (reference sequence). As DNA, the CDR3 is TGTGCCAGTAGTATAGGAAAACCTTATAATTCACCCCTCCACTTT. Protein sequence: CASSIGKPYNSPLHF.

This sequence joins TRBV27 and TRBJ2-1, with D tentatively TRBD2 (6 bases). Trimming took off 0 bases at V and 7 bases at J, with 16 bases between the two ends. The CDR3 loop spans 16 amino acids. Germline CDR1 MNHEY, CDR2 SMNVEV (reference sequence). CDR3 DNA sequence: TGTGCCAGCAGTTTATCCCTTCAGGGCGGGGCAAATGAGCAGTTCTTC. Protein sequence: CASSLSLQGGANEQFF.

The chain employs TRBV28 and TRBJ1-1; D is undetermined. V lost 5 bases and J lost 1, with 14 bases in between. The CDR3 spans 15 residues. Germline CDR1 is MDHEN and CDR2 is SYDVKM. The CDR3 nucleotides read TGTGCCAGCAGTCGGGCCCATGGGGAGAACACTGAAGCTTTCTTT. Protein: CASSRAHGENTEAFF. The whole variable domain, filled in from reference TRBV28 and TRBJ1-1, reads DVKVTQSSRYLVKRTGEKVFLECVQDMDHENMFWYRQDPGLGLRLIYFSYDVKMKEKGDIPEGYSVSREKKERFSLILESASTNQTSMYLCASSRAHGENTEAFFGQGTRLTVV.

This rearrangement joins TRBV2 to TRBJ2-1; D ambiguous. The V end lost 10 bases, the J end lost 4 bases, and 8 bases lay between the germline ends. CDR3 length: 11 residues. Looked up from germline, CDR1 is SNHLY and CDR2 is FYNNEI. The CDR3 loop reads CATLFYNEQFF. The CDR3 DNA follows: TGTGCCACCCTCTTTTACAATGAGCAGTTCTTC.

The chain is built from TRBV12-3 or TRBV12-4 and TRBJ2-5; 8 bases agree with TRBD1. CDR3 size: 13 residues. V shed 7 bases, J shed 5 bases, and the junction held 6 bases outside the gene matches. The CDR3 loop is CASNQGARETQYF. The CDR3 nucleotides read TGTGCCAGCAATCAGGGGGCACGGGAGACCCAGTACTTC.